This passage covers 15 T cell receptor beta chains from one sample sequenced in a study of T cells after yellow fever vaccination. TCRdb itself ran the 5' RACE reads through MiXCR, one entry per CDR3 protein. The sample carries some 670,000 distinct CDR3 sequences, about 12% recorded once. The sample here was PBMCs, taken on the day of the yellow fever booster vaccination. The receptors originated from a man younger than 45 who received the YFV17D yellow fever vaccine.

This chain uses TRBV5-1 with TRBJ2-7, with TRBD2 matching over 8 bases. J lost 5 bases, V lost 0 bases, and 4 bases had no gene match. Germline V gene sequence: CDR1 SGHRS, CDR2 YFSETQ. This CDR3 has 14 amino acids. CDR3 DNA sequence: TGCGCCAGCAGCTTGGTGGTGACTAGCGACGAGCAGTACTTC. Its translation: CASSLVVTSDEQYF.

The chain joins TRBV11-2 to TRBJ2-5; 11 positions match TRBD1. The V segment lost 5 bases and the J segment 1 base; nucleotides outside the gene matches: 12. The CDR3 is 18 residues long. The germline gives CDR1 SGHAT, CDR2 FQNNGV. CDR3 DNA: TGTGCCAGCAGCCAGGACAGGGGGCGCTTTCCGGTCCAAGAGACCCAGTACTTC. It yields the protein CASSQDRGRFPVQETQYF.

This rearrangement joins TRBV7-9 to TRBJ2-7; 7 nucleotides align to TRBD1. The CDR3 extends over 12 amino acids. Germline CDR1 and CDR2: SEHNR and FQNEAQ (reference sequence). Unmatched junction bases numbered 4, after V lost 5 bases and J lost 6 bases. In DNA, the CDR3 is TGTGCCAGCAGCGTACAGGGGTTCGAGCAGTACTTC. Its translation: CASSVQGFEQYF.

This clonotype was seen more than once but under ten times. The CDR3 DNA reads as TGTGCCAGCAGCCAACTGGAAGCCAAAAACATTCAGTACTTC. This gives the protein CASSQLEAKNIQYF. The V and J genes are TRBV3-1 and TRBJ2-4; D not certain. V was trimmed by 2 bases and J by 0 bases, leaving 5 bases between them. The CDR3 sequence is 14 residues long. CDR1 is LGHDT and CDR2 is YNNKEL in the germline V gene (reference sequence).

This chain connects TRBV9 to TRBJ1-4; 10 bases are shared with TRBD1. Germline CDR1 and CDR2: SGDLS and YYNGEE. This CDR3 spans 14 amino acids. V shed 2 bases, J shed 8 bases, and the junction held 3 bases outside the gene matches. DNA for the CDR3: TGTGCCAGCAGCGTTGACAGGGGGCGAGAAAAACTGTTTTTT. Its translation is CASSVDRGREKLFF.

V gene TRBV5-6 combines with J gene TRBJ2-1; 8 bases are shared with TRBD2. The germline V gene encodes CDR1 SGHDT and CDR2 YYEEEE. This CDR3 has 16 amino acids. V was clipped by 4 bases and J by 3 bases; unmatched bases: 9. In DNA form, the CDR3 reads TGTGCCAGCAGCCACTATCGGGGGGGCGACTACAATGAGCAGTTCTTC. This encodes CASSHYRGGDYNEQFF. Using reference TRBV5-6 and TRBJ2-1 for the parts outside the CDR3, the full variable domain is DAGVTQSPTHLIKTRGQQVTLRCSPKSGHDTVSWYQQALGQGPQFIFQYYEEEERQRGNFPDRFSGHQFPNYSSELNVNALLLGDSALYLCASSHYRGGDYNEQFFGPGTRLTVL.

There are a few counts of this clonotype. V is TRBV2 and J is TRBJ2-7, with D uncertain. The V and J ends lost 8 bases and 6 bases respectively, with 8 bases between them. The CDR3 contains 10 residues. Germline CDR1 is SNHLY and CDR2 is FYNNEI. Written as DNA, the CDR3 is TGTGCCAGCTTACCCCCCGAGCAGTACTTC. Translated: CASLPPEQYF. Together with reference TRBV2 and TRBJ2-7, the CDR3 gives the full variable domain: EPEVTQTPSHQVTQMGQEVILRCVPISNHLYFYWYRQILGQKVEFLVSFYNNEISEKSEIFDDQFSVERPDGSNFTLKIRSTKLEDSAMYFCASLPPEQYFGPGTRLTVT.

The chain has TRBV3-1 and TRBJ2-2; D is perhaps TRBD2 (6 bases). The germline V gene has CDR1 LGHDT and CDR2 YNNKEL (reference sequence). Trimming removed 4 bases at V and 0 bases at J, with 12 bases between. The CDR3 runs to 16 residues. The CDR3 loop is CASSRRGGPNTGELFF. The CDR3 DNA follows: TGTGCCAGCAGCCGACGAGGAGGGCCGAACACCGGGGAGCTGTTTTTT.

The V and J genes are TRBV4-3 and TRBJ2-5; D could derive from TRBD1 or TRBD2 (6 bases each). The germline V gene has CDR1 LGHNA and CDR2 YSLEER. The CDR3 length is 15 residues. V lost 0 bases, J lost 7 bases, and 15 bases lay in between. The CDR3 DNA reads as TGCGCCAGCAGCCAAGATTGGGTACAGGGAGGGACCCAGTACTTC. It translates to CASSQDWVQGGTQYF.

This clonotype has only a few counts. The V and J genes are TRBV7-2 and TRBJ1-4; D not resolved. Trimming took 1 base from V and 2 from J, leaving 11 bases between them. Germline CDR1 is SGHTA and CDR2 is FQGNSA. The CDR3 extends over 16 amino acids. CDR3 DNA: TGTGCCAGCAGCTTAGACTGGTCAGGCACTAATGAAAAACTGTTTTTT. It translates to CASSLDWSGTNEKLFF.

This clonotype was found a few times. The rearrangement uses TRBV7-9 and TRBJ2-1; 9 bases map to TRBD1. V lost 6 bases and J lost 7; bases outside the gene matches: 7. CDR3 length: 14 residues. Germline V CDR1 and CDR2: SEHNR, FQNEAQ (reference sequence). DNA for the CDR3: TGTGCCAGCAGTCGGACAGGGGCTTTAAATGAGCAGTTCTTC. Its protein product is CASSRTGALNEQFF.

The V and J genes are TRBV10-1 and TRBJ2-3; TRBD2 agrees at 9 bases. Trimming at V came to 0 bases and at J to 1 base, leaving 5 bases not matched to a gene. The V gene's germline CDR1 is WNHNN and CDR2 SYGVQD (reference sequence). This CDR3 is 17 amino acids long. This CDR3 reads CASSESPAGGGTDTQYF. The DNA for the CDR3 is TGCGCCAGCAGTGAGTCACCAGCGGGAGGTGGCACAGATACGCAGTATTTT.

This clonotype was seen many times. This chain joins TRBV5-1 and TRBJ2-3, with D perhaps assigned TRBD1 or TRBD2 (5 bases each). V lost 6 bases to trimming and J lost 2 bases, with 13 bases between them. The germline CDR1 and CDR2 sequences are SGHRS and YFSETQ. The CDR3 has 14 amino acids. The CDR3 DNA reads TGCGCCAGCACTCTGGGGACGCCCACAGATACGCAGTATTTT. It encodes CASTLGTPTDTQYF. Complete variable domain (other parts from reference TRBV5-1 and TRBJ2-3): KAGVTQTPRYLIKTRGQQVTLSCSPISGHRSVSWYQQTPGQGLQFLFEYFSETQRNKGNFPGRFSGRQFSNSRSEMNVSTLELGDSALYLCASTLGTPTDTQYFGPGTRLTVL.

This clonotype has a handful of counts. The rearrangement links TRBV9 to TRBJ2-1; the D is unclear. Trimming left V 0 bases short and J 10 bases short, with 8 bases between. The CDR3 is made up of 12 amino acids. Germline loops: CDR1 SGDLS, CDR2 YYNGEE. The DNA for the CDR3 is TGTGCCAGCAGCGTAGCTTCCCGAGAGCAGTTCTTC. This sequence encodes CASSVASREQFF.

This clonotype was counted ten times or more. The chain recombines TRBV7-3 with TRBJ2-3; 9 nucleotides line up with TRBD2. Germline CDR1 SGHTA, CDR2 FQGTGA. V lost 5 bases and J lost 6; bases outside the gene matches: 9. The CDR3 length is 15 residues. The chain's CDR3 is CASSQVAGATDTQYF. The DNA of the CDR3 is TGTGCCAGCAGCCAGGTAGCGGGAGCGACGGATACGCAGTATTTT.